The 21 T cell receptor beta chains below all came from one sample that was sequenced in a study of CXCR3-negative and CXCR3-positive naive CD8 T cells. It was by 5' RACE with UMI labels that the TRB cDNA libraries were prepared. Each CDR3 protein gets one entry in TCRdb, which reprocessed the 5' RACE reads and gives no DNA. This sample contains 60,000 or so distinct CDR3 sequences. Source material: memory CD8+ T cells from blood. These receptor sequences come from a human donor in good health. Some clones in this sample may be carry-over from other donors' samples.

The gene calls are TRBV7-9 and TRBJ2-1. The CDR3 runs to 13 residues. Germline-derived CDR1 and CDR2 are SEHNR and FQNEAQ (reference sequence). This CDR3 is CASSSSGYNEQFF.

The rearrangement links TRBV20-1 to TRBJ2-5; as DNA is missing, the TRBD2 call by TCRdb cannot be tested. CDR1 DFQATT and CDR2 SNEGSKA come from the germline V gene (reference sequence). The CDR3 is 18 amino acids. The CDR3: CRARGQGAKTRQQETQYF.

This sequence joins TRBV11-2 and TRBJ2-5; lacking DNA, the TRBD1 call made by TCRdb goes unchecked. The germline CDR1 and CDR2 sequences are SGHAT and FQNNGV. The CDR3 sequence is 15 residues long. CDR3 protein: CASSSWAETQETQYF.

The rearrangement links TRBV5-1 to TRBJ2-7. Looked up from germline, CDR1 is SGHRS and CDR2 is YFSETQ. The CDR3 covers 13 residues. The CDR3 is CASNRDHADEQYF.

V gene TRBV28 combines with J gene TRBJ2-1; without DNA, the TCRdb call of TRBD1 cannot be checked. CDR1 is MDHEN, CDR2 SYDVKM, per germline. The CDR3 contains 16 residues. The CDR3 region is CASSPAQGTSYNEQFF. Using reference TRBV28 and TRBJ2-1 for the parts outside the CDR3, the full variable domain is DVKVTQSSRYLVKRTGEKVFLECVQDMDHENMFWYRQDPGLGLRLIYFSYDVKMKEKGDIPEGYSVSREKKERFSLILESASTNQTSMYLCASSPAQGTSYNEQFFGPGTRLTVL.

This rearrangement joins TRBV5-1 to TRBJ2-1; no DNA is available, so the TRBD1 call from TCRdb remains unchecked. This CDR3 has 15 amino acids. The V gene's germline CDR1 is SGHRS and CDR2 YFSETQ. This chain's CDR3 is CASSLEGGEWNEQFF.

The chain employs TRBV5-1 and TRBJ1-1. The CDR3 has 14 residues. Germline V gene lookup returns CDR1 SGHRS and CDR2 YFSETQ. The CDR3 is CASSLDTERTEAFF.

The V and J genes are TRBV30 and TRBJ2-7; TCRdb calls TRBD2, which cannot be checked without DNA. Per the germline V gene, CDR1 is GTSNPN and CDR2 is SVGIG (reference sequence). There are 15 residues in the CDR3. The CDR3 sequence is CAWSPTGGLHLEQYF.

The chain links TRBV6-4 to TRBJ2-1; TCRdb's D gene call, TRBD2, goes unchecked for lack of DNA. The CDR3 extends over 17 amino acids. CDR1 is MRHNA and CDR2 is SNTAGT in the germline V gene. CDR3 region: CASSDSRGGTSYNEQLF.

The chain has TRBV29-1 and TRBJ2-1; without DNA, the TCRdb call of TRBD1 cannot be checked. The CDR3 length is 15 residues. Germline V gene sequence: CDR1 SQVTM, CDR2 ANQGSEA. This CDR3 is CSVGPGQGPYFEQFF.

The rearrangement links TRBV11-2 to TRBJ2-1. The CDR3 loop spans 13 amino acids. The germline V gene encodes CDR1 SGHAT and CDR2 FQNNGV. CDR3 region: CASSLDPPNEQFF.

The chain couples TRBV13 to TRBJ1-2; TCRdb's D call, TRBD1, is unchecked because there is no DNA. Looked up from germline, CDR1 is PRHDT and CDR2 is FYEKMQ (reference sequence). This CDR3 spans 17 amino acids. This chain's CDR3 is CASSLRDRPPSGYGYTF.

This chain connects TRBV15 to TRBJ2-7; the TCRdb D gene call, TRBD1, has no DNA to confirm it. Germline V CDR1 and CDR2: LNHNV, YYDKDF (reference sequence). This CDR3 has 17 residues. This chain's CDR3 is CATSRDVGGTVRDEQYF.

The rearrangement links TRBV6-6 to TRBJ2-7; no DNA is available, so the TRBD2 call from TCRdb remains unchecked. CDR3 length: 14 residues. CDR1 is MNHNY and CDR2 is SVGAGI in the germline V gene (reference sequence). This chain's CDR3 is CASSFFSGTYEQYF.

The chain employs TRBV20-1 and TRBJ1-1; lacking DNA, the TRBD1 call made by TCRdb goes unchecked. Germline assignment: CDR1 DFQATT and CDR2 SNEGSKA (reference sequence). The CDR3 is 12 amino acids. The CDR3 sequence: CSAASGETEAFF.

This rearrangement joins TRBV29-1 to TRBJ2-7; TCRdb reports TRBD1, a call that lacks DNA to check it against. This CDR3 is 14 amino acids long. Germline loops: CDR1 SQVTM, CDR2 ANQGSEA. The CDR3 region is CSVENPGSANEQYF.

The chain is built from TRBV7-9 and TRBJ2-5; TCRdb reports TRBD2, a call that lacks DNA to check it against. The germline CDR1 and CDR2 sequences are SEHNR and FQNEAQ (reference sequence). The CDR3 totals 18 residues. The CDR3 here is CASSLGIRGTSVEETQYF.

This sequence joins TRBV5-4 and TRBJ1-2; TCRdb outputs TRBD1, but without DNA this stays unchecked. Germline V gives CDR1 SGHNT, CDR2 YYREEE (reference sequence). The CDR3 covers 13 residues. The CDR3 loop is CASSLRGGDGYTF. Based on the CDR3 plus reference TRBV5-4 and TRBJ1-2, the full variable domain is ETGVTQSPTHLIKTRGQQVTLRCSSQSGHNTVSWYQQALGQGPQFIFQYYREEENGRGNFPPRFSGLQFPNYSSELNVNALELDDSALYLCASSLRGGDGYTFGSGTRLTVV.

The rearrangement joins TRBV12-3 or TRBV12-4 to TRBJ2-5; the D gene TCRdb calls, TRBD1, cannot be checked with no DNA. The CDR3 sequence is 15 residues long. The CDR3 region is CASSAPGTPRGTQYF.

The genes are TRBV7-9 and TRBJ2-7; the D gene TCRdb calls, TRBD1, cannot be checked with no DNA. Germline V gives CDR1 SEHNR, CDR2 FQNEAQ (reference sequence). CDR3 length: 15 amino acids. The chain's CDR3 is CASSFVTGGWYEQYF.

The V and J genes are TRBV29-1 and TRBJ1-1. The CDR3 runs 14 residues. From germline, CDR1 is SQVTM and CDR2 ANQGSEA. The CDR3 region is CSARGGRENTEAFF.